These T cell receptor beta chains were read from a single sample in a study of OX40 agonist ivuxolimab in advanced cancers. The protocol was immunoSEQ multiplex PCR, while the TCRdb copy is restricted to in-frame clones and leaves out a portion. The sample gives about 46,000 clones, approximately 89% of which show up once; around 11% is in the top ten. The specimen comprised CD4+ or CD8+ T cells sorted from blood, sampled in a trial of the OX40 agonist ivuxolimab. Receptor source: an adult with an advanced solid tumor such as melanoma, head and neck, liver or kidney cancer. Each CDR3 is given with its conserved first and last residue. Fields, in order: D gene, J gene, clone size, V gene, CDR3 DNA, CDR3 protein. D genes are given only for firm matches. Not all rows give a size; the values are once, few, many and, for expanded clones, a class.

-	TRBJ2-7	-	TRBV27	TGTGCCAGCAGTTTATACCGTGACCTGACCTACGAGCAGTACTTC	CASSLYRDLTYEQYF
TRBD2	TRBJ2-3	-	TRBV19	TGTGCCAGTAGTATAACTAGCGGGGGGGTCACAGATACGCAGTATTTT	CASSITSGGVTDTQYF
-	TRBJ2-3	-	TRBV28	TGTGCCAGCAGTTCTGGGTCAGCGGACCTGGCAGATACGCAGTATTTT	CASSSGSADLADTQYF
-	TRBJ2-7	-	TRBV11-2	TGTGCCAGCAGCTTATTCGGGCAGGGCCCCTACGAGCAGTACTTC	CASSLFGQGPYEQYF
TRBD2	TRBJ2-3	-	TRBV29-1	TGCAGCGTTGAAGATGTCCTAGCGGAACACACAGATACGCAGTATTTT	CSVEDVLAEHTDTQYF
-	TRBJ1-2	-	TRBV6-4	TGTGCCAGCAGTGACTCCATCTCAAGCGCCTATGGCTACACCTTC	CASSDSISSAYGYTF
-	TRBJ1-2	-	TRBV19	TGTGCCAGTAGTATGACACAGATGTCTGGCTACACCTTC	CASSMTQMSGYTF
TRBD2	TRBJ2-3	-	TRBV4-2	TGTGCCAGCAGCCAAGATCTACTAGCGGGAGGGTCAGCTGATACGCAGTATTTT	CASSQDLLAGGSADTQYF
-	TRBJ2-1	-	TRBV11-2	TGTGCCAGCAGCTTAGTAGGGGGATTCTCCTACAATGAGCAGTTCTTC	CASSLVGGFSYNEQFF
-	TRBJ2-5	-	TRBV27	TGTGCCAGCAGTTCGGGGATACAGGGTATGGAGACCCAGTACTTC	CASSSGIQGMETQYF
-	TRBJ2-3	-	TRBV7-9	TGTGCCAGCAGCTCTGGACAGTCCCCCACAGATACGCAGTATTTT	CASSSGQSPTDTQYF
-	TRBJ2-5	-	TRBV4-1	TGCGCCAGCAGCCAATACCCAGGGAGTGAGACCCAGTACTTC	CASSQYPGSETQYF
-	TRBJ2-4	-	TRBV7-3	TGTGCCAGCAGCTTATCGTCTCCTTTGGGAGGCAAAAACATTCAGTACTTC	CASSLSSPLGGKNIQYF
-	TRBJ2-5	few	TRBV2	TGTGCCAGCAGTGAATTGGGCAGCTACCAAGAGACCCAGTACTTC	CASSELGSYQETQYF
TRBD1	TRBJ1-2	-	TRBV6-5	TGTGCCAGCAGTTTACAGGGGAGGAATGGCTACACCTTC	CASSLQGRNGYTF
-	TRBJ1-4	-	TRBV2	TGTGCCAGCCGCGTTTGGGATGCAACTAATGAAAAACTGTTTTTT	CASRVWDATNEKLFF
-	TRBJ2-7	-	TRBV29-1	TGCAGCGTGGTGCTCCGGGACGGAGCCTACGAGCAGTACTTC	CSVVLRDGAYEQYF
-	TRBJ2-7	-	TRBV7-9	TGTGCCAGCAGCTTCGGACAGACCTACGAGCAGTACTTC	CASSFGQTYEQYF
-	TRBJ2-6	-	TRBV11-1	TGTGCCAGCAGCCAGAGCCGCTCTGGGGCCAACGTCCTGACTTTC	CASSQSRSGANVLTF
TRBD1	TRBJ1-1	-	TRBV30	TGTGCCTGGATGGACAGGGGGCGAACCCCGAACACTGAAGCTTTCTTT	CAWMDRGRTPNTEAFF
TRBD2	TRBJ2-5	-	TRBV5-1	TGCGCCAGCAGCCCAGAGCGGGGGGCCCAAGAGACCCAGTACTTC	CASSPERGAQETQYF
-	TRBJ2-7	-	TRBV6-1	TGTGCCAGCAGTGATTCGGACTATTACGAGCAGTACTTC	CASSDSDYYEQYF
TRBD1	TRBJ1-2	-	TRBV7-9	TGTGCCAGCAGCTTAATGGTCACGCCTGGGACAGGGTCTCCATCGGGCTTC	CASSLMVTPGTGSPSGF
-	TRBJ2-1	-	TRBV7-9	TGTGCCAGCAGCCCCCCTGGAGGACCTTGGCAGTTCTTC	CASSPPGGPWQFF
TRBD1	TRBJ2-7	-	TRBV10-2	TGCGCCAGCAGCACCGGGACAGGGGTTGGCGAGCAGTACTTC	CASSTGTGVGEQYF
-	TRBJ2-2	-	TRBV6-6	TGTGCCAGCAGTTACTCGAACTTAGGCGGGGAGCTGTTTTTT	CASSYSNLGGELFF
-	TRBJ1-3	-	TRBV13	TGTGCCAGCAGCAGCGGGGGGTCTGGAAACACCATATATTTT	CASSSGGSGNTIYF
TRBD2	TRBJ2-1	-	TRBV27	TGTGCCAGCAGTTTAGGACTAGCCCCTTACAATGAGCAGTTCTTC	CASSLGLAPYNEQFF
TRBD1	TRBJ2-4	once	TRBV10-3	TGTGCCATCAGTGTGGTGTGGACAGGGAAAGAAAACATTCAGTACTTC	CAISVVWTGKENIQYF
-	TRBJ1-1	-	TRBV10-3	TGTGCCATCCGCCCATCGAACACTGAAGCTTTCTTT	CAIRPSNTEAFF
TRBD2	TRBJ2-3	once	TRBV14	TGTGCCAGCAGCCAGATTCTAGCGGGGACGTACACAGATACGCAGTATTTT	CASSQILAGTYTDTQYF
-	TRBJ2-6	-	TRBV4-1	TGCGCCAGCAGCCAAGGAAGGTTTGGGTCTGGGGCCAACGTCCTGACTTTC	CASSQGRFGSGANVLTF
TRBD1	TRBJ2-7	-	TRBV9	TGTGCCAGCAGCTTGGGACAGACCTCCTACGAGCAGTACTTC	CASSLGQTSYEQYF
TRBD2	TRBJ2-7	-	TRBV28	TGTGCCAGCAGTTTCGAAACCGGGGGGAGTGCCTCCTACGAGCAGTACTTC	CASSFETGGSASYEQYF
TRBD1	TRBJ1-2	-	TRBV28	TGTGCCAGCAGTTTGCGGGCTTCCAGGGGGGGCTACACCTTC	CASSLRASRGGYTF
TRBD2	TRBJ2-3	-	TRBV6-5	TGTGCCAGCGCAAAAGAACTAGCGGCGCCGGATACGCAGTATTTT	CASAKELAAPDTQYF
TRBD1	TRBJ1-5	-	TRBV4-3	TGCGCCAGCAGCCAAGATCAGGGGGGCAATCAGCCCCAGCATTTT	CASSQDQGGNQPQHF
TRBD1	TRBJ2-1	-	TRBV28	TGTGCCAGCAGTTTAGGGACAGGCCCCGACAATGAGCAGTTCTTC	CASSLGTGPDNEQFF
-	TRBJ1-4	-	TRBV9	TGTGCCAGCAGCGTCTCAGGAGCAACTAATGAAAAACTGTTTTTT	CASSVSGATNEKLFF
-	TRBJ2-2	-	TRBV27	TGTGCCAGCAGTTCAACCGAGATCGGGGAGCTGTTTTTT	CASSSTEIGELFF
TRBD2	TRBJ2-1	-	TRBV9	TGTGCCAGCAGCGCGGGACTAGCGGGGGATGAGCAGTTCTTC	CASSAGLAGDEQFF
TRBD2	TRBJ2-5	once	TRBV6-5	TGTGCCAGCAGTCAAATAGCGGGAGGCCAAGAGACCCAGTACTTC	CASSQIAGGQETQYF
TRBD1	TRBJ2-7	once	TRBV30	TGTGCCTGGGACCCGGGACAGGGCTACGAGCAGTACTTC	CAWDPGQGYEQYF
-	TRBJ1-4	-	TRBV19	TGTGCCAGTAGTATAGATGGGTACACAGTAAATGAAAAACTGTTTTTT	CASSIDGYTVNEKLFF
-	TRBJ1-5	-	TRBV28	TGTGCCAGCAGTCTCTCCCTTCGGGGCAATCAGCCCCAGCATTTT	CASSLSLRGNQPQHF
-	TRBJ1-3	-	TRBV28	TGTGCCAGCAGCCATCTGACGGGACTGCACTCTGGAAACACCATATATTTT	CASSHLTGLHSGNTIYF
TRBD1	TRBJ1-4	few	TRBV14	TGTGCCAGCAGCCTCAGACAGGGGGATTCGGAAAAACTGTTTTTT	CASSLRQGDSEKLFF
-	TRBJ1-6	-	TRBV11-2	TGTGCCAGCAGCTTAGGAGCCGTATCCTATAATTCACCCCTCCACTTT	CASSLGAVSYNSPLHF
TRBD2	TRBJ2-3	-	TRBV19	TGTGCCAGTAGTCCCTCCGGGGGGGGTACAGATACGCAGTATTTT	CASSPSGGGTDTQYF
TRBD1	TRBJ1-1	-	TRBV19	TGTGCCAGTCGAGACAGGGGAGCGGGTGAAGCTTTCTTT	CASRDRGAGEAFF
TRBD2	TRBJ2-7	once	TRBV4-3	TGCGCCAGCAGCCAAGATCCCCTAGCGGGTGAAAGCTACGAGCAGTACTTC	CASSQDPLAGESYEQYF
-	TRBJ2-2	-	TRBV6-6	TGTGCCAGCAGTTTTCGGACTACCGGGGAGCTGTTTTTT	CASSFRTTGELFF
TRBD1	TRBJ1-1	-	TRBV9	TGTGCCAGCAGCGTGTCGGGACAGATCATGAACACTGAAGCTTTCTTT	CASSVSGQIMNTEAFF